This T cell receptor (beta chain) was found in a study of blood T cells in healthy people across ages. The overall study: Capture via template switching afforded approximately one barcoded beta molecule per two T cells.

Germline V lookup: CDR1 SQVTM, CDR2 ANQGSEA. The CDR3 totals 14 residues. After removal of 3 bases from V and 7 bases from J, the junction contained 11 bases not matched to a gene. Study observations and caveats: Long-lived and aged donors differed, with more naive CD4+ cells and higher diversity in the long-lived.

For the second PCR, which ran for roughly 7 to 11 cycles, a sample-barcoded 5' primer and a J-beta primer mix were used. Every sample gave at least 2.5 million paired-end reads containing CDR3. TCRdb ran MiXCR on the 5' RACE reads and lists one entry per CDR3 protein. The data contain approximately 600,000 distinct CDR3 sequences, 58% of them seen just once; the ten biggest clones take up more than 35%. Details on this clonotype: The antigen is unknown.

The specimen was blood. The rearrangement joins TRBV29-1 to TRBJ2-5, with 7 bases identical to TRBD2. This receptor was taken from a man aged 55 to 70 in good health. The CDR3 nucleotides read TGCAGCGTTGACTTGGACCGGGGGGTTGGGACCCAGTACTTC. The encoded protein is CSVDLDRGVGTQYF.